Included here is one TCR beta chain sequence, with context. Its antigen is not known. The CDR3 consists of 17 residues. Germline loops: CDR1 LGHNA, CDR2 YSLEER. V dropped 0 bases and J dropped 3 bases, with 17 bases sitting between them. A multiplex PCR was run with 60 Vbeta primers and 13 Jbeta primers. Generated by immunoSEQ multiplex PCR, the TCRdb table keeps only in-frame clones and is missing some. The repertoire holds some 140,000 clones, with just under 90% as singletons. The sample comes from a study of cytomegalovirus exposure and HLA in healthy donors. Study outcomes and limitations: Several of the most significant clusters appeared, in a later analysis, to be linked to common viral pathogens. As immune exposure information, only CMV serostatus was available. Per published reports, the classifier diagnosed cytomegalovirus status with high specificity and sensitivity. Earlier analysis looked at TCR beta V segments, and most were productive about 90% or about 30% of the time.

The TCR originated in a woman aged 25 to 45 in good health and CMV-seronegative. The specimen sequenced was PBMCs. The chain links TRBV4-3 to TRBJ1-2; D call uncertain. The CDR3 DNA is TGCGCCAGCAGCCAAGATTTCCAGGCAGGAGGATACTATGGCTACACCTTC. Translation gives CASSQDFQAGGYYGYTF.